This record covers a single T cell receptor (beta chain). This entry belongs to a study of blood T cells in healthy people across ages. Between the trimmed V and J ends, which lost 4 bases and 0 bases, there was a span of 10 bases. The CDR3 covers 15 residues. The germline V gene encodes CDR1 MNHEY and CDR2 SVGAGI. Using a J-beta primer mix together with a sample-barcoded 5' primer, a second PCR was run for about 6 to 11 cycles. TCRdb ran MiXCR on the 5' RACE reads and lists one entry per CDR3 protein. The sample holds 550,000 to 800,000 distinct CDR3 sequences, approximately 21% seen once. The chain uses TRBV6-5 and TRBJ1-3; D is undetermined. Input material: blood. The sequence was collected from a man between 65 and 85 years old in good health. The CDR3 DNA reads TGTGCCAGCAGTTCGGACTCGAGCTCTGGAAACACCATATATTTT. It encodes CASSSDSSSGNTIYF.